Listed below are T cell receptor beta chains from one sample, sequenced in a study of cytomegalovirus exposure and HLA in healthy donors. Profiling relied on immunoSEQ multiplex PCR, and the TCRdb table lists in-frame clones only, not all of them. The table shows about 150,000 clones, with about four fifths occurring only once. The specimen sequenced was PBMCs. The source is a human donor in good health. Each CDR3 is given with its conserved first and last residue. Each record gives: CDR3 length, V gene, J gene, CDR3 protein.

16	TRBV5-1	TRBJ1-4	CASSGITGPTNEKLFF
13	TRBV6-1	TRBJ2-2	CASRTGGTGELFF
15	TRBV27	TRBJ2-7	CASSHLPTVTYEQYF
15	TRBV7-3	TRBJ1-1	CASSIDGGPGAEAFF
15	TRBV25-1	TRBJ2-3	CASSEYSGGTDTQYF
20	TRBV6-1	TRBJ1-3	CASSESGSTGGLLSGNTIYF
15	TRBV9	TRBJ2-7	CASSVAGSGPLEQYF
13	TRBV4-1	TRBJ2-7	CASSQVSGDEQYF
14	TRBV27	TRBJ1-2	CASSAGTGSYGYTF
11	TRBV9	TRBJ2-4	CASGSLNIQYF